This T cell receptor beta chain was sequenced for a study of T cells after posttransplantation cyclophosphamide. Regarding the study as a whole: Recipient CMV seropositivity and CMV reactivation strongly tracked TRB clonality. Skin or GI-infiltrating T cells shared few TRB sequences with blood.

Sequencing was performed with immunoSEQ multiplex PCR; in TCRdb, only in-frame clones are kept and a portion is missing. There are roughly 7,500 clones in the sample, none observed a single time. The table lists this clone with many counts. Its antigen is unidentified. Busulfan-fludarabine conditioning, marrow transplant, and cyclophosphamide on days +3 and +4 were administered. V gave up 5 bases and J gave up 4 bases, with 18 bases separating them. CDR3 length: 16 amino acids. Germline V gives CDR1 SNHLY, CDR2 FYNNEI. This receptor was taken from a young adult male patient who received an allogeneic stem cell transplant from an unrelated donor, was CMV-positive, and had acute and chronic GVHD. Some T cells may trace back to the graft donor. The sample in question was PBMCs, obtained after allogeneic stem cell transplant with posttransplant cyclophosphamide. The chain joins TRBV2 to TRBJ1-5, with D perhaps TRBD1 (5 bases). CDR3 protein: CASSPAGPGGNQPQHF. As DNA, the CDR3 is TGTGCCAGCAGTCCGGCAGGGCCGGGGGGTAATCAGCCCCAGCATTTT. Using reference TRBV2 and TRBJ1-5 for the parts outside the CDR3, the full variable domain is EPEVTQTPSHQVTQMGQEVILRCVPISNHLYFYWYRQILGQKVEFLVSFYNNEISEKSEIFDDQFSVERPDGSNFTLKIRSTKLEDSAMYFCASSPAGPGGNQPQHFGDGTRLSIL.